Given below is one T cell receptor (beta chain) in context. What it recognizes is unknown. The table came from immunoSEQ multiplex PCR; TCRdb's copy has only in-frame clones and leaves some out. The sample carries fewer than 120,000 clones, about 85% recorded once. V gave up 6 bases and J gave up 4 bases, with 6 bases separating them. Germline loops: CDR1 MDHEN, CDR2 SYDVKM. The CDR3 has 11 amino acids. This sample stems from a study of T cell responses to AZD1222 COVID-19 vaccine. Points from the study as a whole: Only six AZD1222 recipients tested seropositive at baseline. In a largely white British group with more females than males, clonal diversity was possibly underestimated. Regions 160-218 and 743-854 dominated among vaccine-associated CD4 TCRs spanning spike. A rise in Spike-specific TCR breadth and depth followed two AZD1222 doses.

This chain uses TRBV28 with TRBJ1-1; D unresolved. Sequencing was performed on peripheral blood, taken on day 0 of AZD1222 vaccination. The origin of this receptor is an adult in good health. The CDR3 sequence is CASRTPTEAFF. DNA for the CDR3: TGTGCCAGCAGAACACCCACTGAAGCTTTCTTT.